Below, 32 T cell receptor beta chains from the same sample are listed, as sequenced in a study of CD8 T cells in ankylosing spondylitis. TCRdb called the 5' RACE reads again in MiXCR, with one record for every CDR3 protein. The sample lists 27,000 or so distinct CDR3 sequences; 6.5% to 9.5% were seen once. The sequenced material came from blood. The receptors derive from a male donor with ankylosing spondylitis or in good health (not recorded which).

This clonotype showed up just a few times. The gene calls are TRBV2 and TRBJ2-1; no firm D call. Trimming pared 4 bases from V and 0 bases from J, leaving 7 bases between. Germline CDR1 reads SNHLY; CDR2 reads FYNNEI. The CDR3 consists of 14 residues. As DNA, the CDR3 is TGTGCCAGCAGTGGCGGATCCTCCTACAATGAGCAGTTCTTC. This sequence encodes CASSGGSSYNEQFF. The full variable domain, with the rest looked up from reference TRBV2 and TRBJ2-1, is EPEVTQTPSHQVTQMGQEVILRCVPISNHLYFYWYRQILGQKVEFLVSFYNNEISEKSEIFDDQFSVERPDGSNFTLKIRSTKLEDSAMYFCASSGGSSYNEQFFGPGTRLTVL.

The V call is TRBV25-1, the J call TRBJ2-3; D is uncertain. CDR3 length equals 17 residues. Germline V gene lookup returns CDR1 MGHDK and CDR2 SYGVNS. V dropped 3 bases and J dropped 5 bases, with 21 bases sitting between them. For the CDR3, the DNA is TGTGCCAGCAGTGACCCTGTAACAAGATCCCTAGGAGATACGCAGTATTTT. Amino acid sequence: CASSDPVTRSLGDTQYF.

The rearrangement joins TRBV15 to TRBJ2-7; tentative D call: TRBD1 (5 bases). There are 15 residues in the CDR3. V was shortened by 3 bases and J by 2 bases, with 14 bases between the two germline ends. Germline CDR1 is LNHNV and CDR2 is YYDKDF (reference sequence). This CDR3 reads CATSRDMRSAYEQYF. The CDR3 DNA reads TGTGCCACCAGCAGGGACATGAGGAGCGCCTACGAGCAGTACTTC. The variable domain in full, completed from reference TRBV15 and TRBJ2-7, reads DAMVIQNPRYQVTQFGKPVTLSCSQTLNHNVMYWYQQKSSQAPKLLFHYYDKDFNNEADTPDNFQSRRPNTSFCFLDIRSPGLGDTAMYLCATSRDMRSAYEQYFGPGTRLTVT.

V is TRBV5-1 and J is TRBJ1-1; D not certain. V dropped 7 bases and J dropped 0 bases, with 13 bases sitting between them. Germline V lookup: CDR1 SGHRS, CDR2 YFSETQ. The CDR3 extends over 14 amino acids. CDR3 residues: CASSLTGVNTEAFF. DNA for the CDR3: TGCGCCAGCTCCCTGACGGGTGTGAACACTGAAGCTTTCTTT.

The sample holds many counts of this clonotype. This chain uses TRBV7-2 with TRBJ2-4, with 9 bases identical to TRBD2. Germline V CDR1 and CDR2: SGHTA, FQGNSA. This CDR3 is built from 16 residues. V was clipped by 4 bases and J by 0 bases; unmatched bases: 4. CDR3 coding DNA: TGTGCCAGCAGCTCATTAGCGGGAGTAGCCAAAAACATTCAGTACTTC. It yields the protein CASSSLAGVAKNIQYF.

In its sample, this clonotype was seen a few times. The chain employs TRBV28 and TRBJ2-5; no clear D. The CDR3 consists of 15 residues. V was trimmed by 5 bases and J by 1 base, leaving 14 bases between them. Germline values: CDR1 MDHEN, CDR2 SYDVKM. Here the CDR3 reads CASSTGSWAQETQYF. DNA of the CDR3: TGTGCCAGCAGTACCGGGTCTTGGGCCCAAGAGACCCAGTACTTC.

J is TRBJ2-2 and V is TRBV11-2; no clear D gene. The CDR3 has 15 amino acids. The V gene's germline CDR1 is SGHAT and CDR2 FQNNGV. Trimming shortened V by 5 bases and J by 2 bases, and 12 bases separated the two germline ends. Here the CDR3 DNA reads TGTGCCAGCAGCCTCAGGACCGTAAACACCGGGGAGCTGTTTTTT. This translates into CASSLRTVNTGELFF.

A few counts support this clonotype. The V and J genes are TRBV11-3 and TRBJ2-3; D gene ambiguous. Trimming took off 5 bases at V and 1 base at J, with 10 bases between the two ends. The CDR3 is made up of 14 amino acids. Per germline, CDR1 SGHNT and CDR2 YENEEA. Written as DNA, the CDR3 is TGTGCCAGCAGCCCGGGCCCCGGCACAGATACGCAGTATTTT. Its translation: CASSPGPGTDTQYF.

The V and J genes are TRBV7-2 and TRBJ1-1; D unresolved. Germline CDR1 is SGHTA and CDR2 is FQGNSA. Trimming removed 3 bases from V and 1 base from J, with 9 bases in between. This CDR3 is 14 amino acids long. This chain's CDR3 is CASSFHAGNTEAFF. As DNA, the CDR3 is TGTGCCAGCAGCTTCCACGCTGGGAACACTGAAGCTTTCTTT.

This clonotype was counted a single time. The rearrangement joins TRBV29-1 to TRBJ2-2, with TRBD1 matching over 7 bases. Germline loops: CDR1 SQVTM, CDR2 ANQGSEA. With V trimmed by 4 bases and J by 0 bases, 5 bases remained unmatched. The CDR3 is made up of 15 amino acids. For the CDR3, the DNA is TGCAGCGTTGGTTCGGGGACAGCGAACACCGGGGAGCTGTTTTTT. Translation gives CSVGSGTANTGELFF.

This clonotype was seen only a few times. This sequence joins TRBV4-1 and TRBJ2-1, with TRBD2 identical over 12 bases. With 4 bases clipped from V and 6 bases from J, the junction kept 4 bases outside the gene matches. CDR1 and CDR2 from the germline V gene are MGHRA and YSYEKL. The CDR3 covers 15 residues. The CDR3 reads CASSRTSGEGNEQFF. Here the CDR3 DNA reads TGCGCCAGCAGCCGGACTAGCGGGGAGGGCAATGAGCAGTTCTTC.

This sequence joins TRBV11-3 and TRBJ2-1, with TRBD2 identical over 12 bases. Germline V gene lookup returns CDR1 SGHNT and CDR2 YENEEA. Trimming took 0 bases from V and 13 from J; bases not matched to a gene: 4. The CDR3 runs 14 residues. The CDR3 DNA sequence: TGTGCCAGCAGCTTAGACCCTAGCGGGAGGGACCAGTTCTTC. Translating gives CASSLDPSGRDQFF.

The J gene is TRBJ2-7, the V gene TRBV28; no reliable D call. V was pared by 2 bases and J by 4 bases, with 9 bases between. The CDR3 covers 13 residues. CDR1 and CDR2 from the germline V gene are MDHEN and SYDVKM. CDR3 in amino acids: CASSLGRWYEQYV. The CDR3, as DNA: TGTGCCAGCAGTTTAGGTCGATGGTACGAGCAGTACGTC.

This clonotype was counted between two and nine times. CDR3: CASRSLGTQYF. The CDR3 DNA reads TGTGCCAGCAGGTCATTGGGGACCCAGTACTTC. The V call is TRBV28, the J call TRBJ2-5, with D unresolved. Germline loops: CDR1 MDHEN, CDR2 SYDVKM. The CDR3 covers 11 residues. Trimming pared 6 bases from V and 7 bases from J, leaving 9 bases between.

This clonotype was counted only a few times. CDR3 in amino acids: CASSRHVSAREYV. CDR3 DNA: TGTGCCAGCAGCCGTCATGTCTCGGCTCGGGAGTACGTC. The chain couples TRBV21-1 to TRBJ2-7; the listed D gene, TRBD1, was not tested against the DNA. TRBV21-1 has pseudogene status. The CDR3 loop spans 13 amino acids.

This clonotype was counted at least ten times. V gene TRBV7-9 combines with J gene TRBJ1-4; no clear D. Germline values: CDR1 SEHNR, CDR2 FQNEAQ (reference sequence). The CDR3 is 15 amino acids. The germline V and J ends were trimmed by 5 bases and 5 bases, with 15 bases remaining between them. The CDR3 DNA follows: TGTGCCAGCAGCCCATTGACGGTAACGAATGAAAAACTGTTTTTT. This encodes CASSPLTVTNEKLFF.

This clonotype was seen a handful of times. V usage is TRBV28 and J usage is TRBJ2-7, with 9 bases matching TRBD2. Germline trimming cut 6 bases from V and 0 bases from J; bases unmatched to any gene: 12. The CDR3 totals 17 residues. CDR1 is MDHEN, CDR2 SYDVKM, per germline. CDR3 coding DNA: TGTGCCAGCAGCCGCCCGGTGGGTAGCGGGAGCTCCTACGAGCAGTACTTC. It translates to CASSRPVGSGSSYEQYF.

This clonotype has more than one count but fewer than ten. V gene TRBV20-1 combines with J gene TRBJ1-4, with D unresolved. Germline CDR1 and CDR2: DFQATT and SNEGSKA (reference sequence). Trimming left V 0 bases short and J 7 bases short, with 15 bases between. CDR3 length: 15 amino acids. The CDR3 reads CSARDLLGPTEKLFF. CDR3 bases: TGCAGTGCTAGAGATTTATTGGGCCCGACTGAAAAACTGTTTTTT.

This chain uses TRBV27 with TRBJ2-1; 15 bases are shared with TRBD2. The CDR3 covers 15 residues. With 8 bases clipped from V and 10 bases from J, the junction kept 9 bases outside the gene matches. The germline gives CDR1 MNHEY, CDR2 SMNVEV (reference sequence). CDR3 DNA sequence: TGTGCCAGCGGGACTAGCGGGAGGCCGGCCAGCGAGCAGTTCTTC. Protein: CASGTSGRPASEQFF.

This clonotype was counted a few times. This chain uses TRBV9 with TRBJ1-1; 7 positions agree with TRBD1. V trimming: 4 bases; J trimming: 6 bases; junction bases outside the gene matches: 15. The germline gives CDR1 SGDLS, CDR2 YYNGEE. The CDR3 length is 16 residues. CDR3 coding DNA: TGTGCCAGCAGCACAGGGGTTAGCGGGGTCGGCGCTGAAGCTTTCTTT. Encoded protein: CASSTGVSGVGAEAFF.

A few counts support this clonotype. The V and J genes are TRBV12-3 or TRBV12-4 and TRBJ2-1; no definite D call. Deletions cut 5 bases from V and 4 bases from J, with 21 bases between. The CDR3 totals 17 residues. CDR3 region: CASSPTELPPRYNEQFF. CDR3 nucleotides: TGTGCCAGCAGTCCGACCGAACTTCCCCCAAGATACAATGAGCAGTTCTTC.

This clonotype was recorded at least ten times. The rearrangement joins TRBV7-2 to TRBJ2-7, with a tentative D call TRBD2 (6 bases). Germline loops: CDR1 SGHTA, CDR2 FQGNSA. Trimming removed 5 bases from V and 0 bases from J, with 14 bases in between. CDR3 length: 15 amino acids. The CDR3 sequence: CASSRIGGTSYEQYF. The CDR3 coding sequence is TGTGCCAGCAGCAGGATTGGGGGGACCTCCTACGAGCAGTACTTC.

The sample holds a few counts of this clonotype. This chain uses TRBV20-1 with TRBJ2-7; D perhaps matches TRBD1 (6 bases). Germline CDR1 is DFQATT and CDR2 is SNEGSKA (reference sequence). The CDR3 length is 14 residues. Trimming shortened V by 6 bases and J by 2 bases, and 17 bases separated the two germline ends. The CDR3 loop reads CSAQHDDRPYEQYV. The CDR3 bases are TGCAGTGCCCAGCACGATGACAGGCCCTACGAGCAGTACGTC.

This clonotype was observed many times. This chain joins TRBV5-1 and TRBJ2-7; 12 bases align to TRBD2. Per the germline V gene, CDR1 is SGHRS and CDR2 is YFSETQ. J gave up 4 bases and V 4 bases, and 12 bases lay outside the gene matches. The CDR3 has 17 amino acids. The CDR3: CASSRKPTSGSAYEQYF. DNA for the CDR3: TGCGCCAGCAGCCGTAAACCGACTAGCGGGAGTGCGTACGAGCAGTACTTC.

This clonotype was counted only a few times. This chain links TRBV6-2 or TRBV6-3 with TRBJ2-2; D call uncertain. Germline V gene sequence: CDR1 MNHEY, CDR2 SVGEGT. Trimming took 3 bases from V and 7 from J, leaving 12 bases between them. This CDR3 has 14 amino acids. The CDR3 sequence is CASSYSRHGGELFF. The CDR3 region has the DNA TGTGCCAGCAGTTATAGCCGTCATGGCGGGGAGCTGTTTTTT.

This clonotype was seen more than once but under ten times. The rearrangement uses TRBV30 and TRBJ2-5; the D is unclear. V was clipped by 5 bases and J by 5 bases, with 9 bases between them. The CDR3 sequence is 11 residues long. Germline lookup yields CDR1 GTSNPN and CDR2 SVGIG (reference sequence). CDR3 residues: CAWGGEETQYF. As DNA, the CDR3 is TGTGCCTGGGGCGGTGAGGAGACCCAGTACTTC.

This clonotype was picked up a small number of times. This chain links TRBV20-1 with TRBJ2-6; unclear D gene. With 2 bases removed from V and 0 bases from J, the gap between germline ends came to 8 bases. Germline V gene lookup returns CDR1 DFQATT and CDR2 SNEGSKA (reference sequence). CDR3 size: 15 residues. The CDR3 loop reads CSARKQISGANVLTF. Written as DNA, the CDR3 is TGCAGTGCTAGAAAGCAGATCTCTGGGGCCAACGTCCTGACTTTC.

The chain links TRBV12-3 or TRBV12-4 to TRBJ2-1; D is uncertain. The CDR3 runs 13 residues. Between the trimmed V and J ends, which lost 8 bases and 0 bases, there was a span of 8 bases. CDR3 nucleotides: TGTGCCAGCTGTGCGAGCTCCTACAATGAGCAGTTCTTC. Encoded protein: CASCASSYNEQFF.

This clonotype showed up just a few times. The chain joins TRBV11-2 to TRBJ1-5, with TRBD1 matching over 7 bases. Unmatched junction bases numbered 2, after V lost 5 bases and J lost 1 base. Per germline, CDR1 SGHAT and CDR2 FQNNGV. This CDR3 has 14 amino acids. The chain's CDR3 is CASSQTGSNQPQHF. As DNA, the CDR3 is TGTGCCAGCAGCCAGACAGGGAGCAATCAGCCCCAGCATTTT.

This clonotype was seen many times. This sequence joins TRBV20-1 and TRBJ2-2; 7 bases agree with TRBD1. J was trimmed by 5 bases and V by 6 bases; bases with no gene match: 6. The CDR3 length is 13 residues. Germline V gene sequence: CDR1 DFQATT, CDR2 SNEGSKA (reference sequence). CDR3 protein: CSAPGGWTGELFF. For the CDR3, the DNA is TGCAGTGCCCCAGGGGGTTGGACCGGGGAGCTGTTTTTT.

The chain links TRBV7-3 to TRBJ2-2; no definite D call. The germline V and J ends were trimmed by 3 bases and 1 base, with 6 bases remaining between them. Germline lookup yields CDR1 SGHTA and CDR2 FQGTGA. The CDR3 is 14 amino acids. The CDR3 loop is CASSFGVNTGELFF. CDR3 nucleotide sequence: TGTGCCAGCAGCTTTGGGGTGAACACCGGGGAGCTGTTTTTT. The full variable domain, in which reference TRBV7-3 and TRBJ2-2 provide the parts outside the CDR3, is GAGVSQTPSNKVTEKGKYVELRCDPISGHTALYWYRQSLGQGPEFLIYFQGTGAADDSGLPNDRFFAVRPEGSVSTLKIQRTERGDSAVYLCASSFGVNTGELFFGEGSRLTVL.

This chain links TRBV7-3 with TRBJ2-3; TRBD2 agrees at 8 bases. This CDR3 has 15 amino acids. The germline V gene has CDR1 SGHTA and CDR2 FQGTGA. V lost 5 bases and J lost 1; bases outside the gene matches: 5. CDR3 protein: CASSHGLAGTDTQYF. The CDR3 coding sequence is TGTGCCAGCAGCCATGGACTAGCCGGCACAGATACGCAGTATTTT. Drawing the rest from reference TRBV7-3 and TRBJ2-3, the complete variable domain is GAGVSQTPSNKVTEKGKYVELRCDPISGHTALYWYRQSLGQGPEFLIYFQGTGAADDSGLPNDRFFAVRPEGSVSTLKIQRTERGDSAVYLCASSHGLAGTDTQYFGPGTRLTVL.